What follows are 8 T cell receptor beta chains derived from one specimen sequenced in a study of T cell repertoires in cytomegalovirus infection. TCRdb itself ran the reads through MiXCR, one entry per CDR3 protein. This sample has 600,000 to 700,000 distinct CDR3 sequences, with around a third found just once. What these receptors recognize is not known. Material: cultured PBMCs, obtained from culture after CMV antigen stimulation. Source of these receptors: a human donor in good health (CMV status not recorded). Some clones in this sample may be carry-over from other donors' samples.

This clonotype was detected a few times. The chain has TRBV11-2 and TRBJ2-5; perhaps D is TRBD1 or TRBD2 (5 bases each). V lost 4 bases to trimming and J lost 1 base, with 13 bases between them. This CDR3 has 15 amino acids. Germline V gene lookup returns CDR1 SGHAT and CDR2 FQNNGV. CDR3 coding DNA: TGTGCCAGCAGCTCTTTACGGGGCAGCCAAGAGACCCAGTACTTC. Its translation: CASSSLRGSQETQYF. Full variable domain (outside the CDR3, taken from reference TRBV11-2 and TRBJ2-5): EAGVAQSPRYKIIEKRQSVAFWCNPISGHATLYWYQQILGQGPKLLIQFQNNGVVDDSQLPKDRFSAERLKGVDSTLKIQPAKLEDSAVYLCASSSLRGSQETQYFGPGTRLLVL.

In this sample, this clonotype turned up many times. The CDR3 DNA reads as TGTGCCAGCAGAAGGCCAGGGGGGGACGTGAATGAGCAGTTCTTC. Its translation is CASRRPGGDVNEQFF. This chain joins TRBV7-2 and TRBJ2-1, with D possibly called TRBD1 or TRBD2 (7 bases each). The CDR3 totals 15 residues. The V gene's germline CDR1 is SGHTA and CDR2 FQGNSA. Trimming pared 6 bases from V and 7 bases from J, leaving 19 bases between.

This chain links TRBV6-2 or TRBV6-3 with TRBJ2-1; 13 nucleotides align to TRBD2. The trim removed 2 bases at V and 4 bases at J, leaving 14 bases unmatched. The length of the CDR3 is 20 residues. Germline CDR1 is MNHEY and CDR2 is SVGEGT. The chain's CDR3 is CASSYPGLAGAHLGYNEQFF. Here the CDR3 DNA reads TGTGCCAGCAGTTACCCCGGACTAGCGGGAGCTCATTTAGGGTACAATGAGCAGTTCTTC.

This sequence joins TRBV2 and TRBJ1-5; D is ambiguous. Per the germline V gene, CDR1 is SNHLY and CDR2 is FYNNEI. The CDR3 sequence is 15 residues long. V was trimmed by 2 bases and J by 0 bases, leaving 8 bases between them. CDR3 bases: TGTGCCAGCAGTGAACGCCACTATAGCAATCAGCCCCAGCATTTT. Protein: CASSERHYSNQPQHF.

The chain employs TRBV19 and TRBJ2-1; D possibly corresponds to TRBD1 (6 bases). The CDR3 is 17 residues long. Trimming pared 4 bases from V and 3 bases from J, leaving 19 bases between. In germline, CDR1 is LNHDA, CDR2 SQIVND (reference sequence). The CDR3, as DNA: TGTGCCAGTAGTAGCCCGACAGGAAAGAGGCGCTACAATGAGCAGTTCTTC. It translates to CASSSPTGKRRYNEQFF.

Details on this clonotype: Just one base apart from a much larger clone, this may be a read error. The chain joins TRBV7-2 to TRBJ2-5; 7 nucleotides match TRBD1. The germline gives CDR1 SGHTA, CDR2 FQGNSA. The CDR3 is 15 residues long. The CDR3 sequence: CASSLPTGFQETQCF. Written as DNA, the CDR3 is TGTGCCAGCAGCTTACCGACAGGGTTTCAAGAGACCCAGTGCTTC.

This clonotype was seen more than once but under ten times. This chain connects TRBV2 to TRBJ2-1, with D maybe TRBD2 (5 bases). The CDR3 loop spans 12 amino acids. Per germline, CDR1 SNHLY and CDR2 FYNNEI. CDR3 region: CLCSGSYNEQFF. The CDR3 region has the DNA TGTCTCTGCAGCGGTTCCTACAATGAGCAGTTCTTC.

The gene calls are TRBV7-2 and TRBJ2-2, with D tentatively TRBD1 (6 bases). This CDR3 region has 12 residues. V was shortened by 8 bases and J by 5 bases, with 9 bases between the two germline ends. The V gene's germline CDR1 is SGHTA and CDR2 FQGNSA. The CDR3 loop is CASAQGTGELFF. The CDR3 nucleotides read TGTGCCAGCGCACAGGGTACCGGGGAGCTGTTTTTT. Variable domain in full (rest from reference TRBV7-2 and TRBJ2-2): GAGVSQSPSNKVTEKGKDVELRCDPISGHTALYWYRQSLGQGLEFLIYFQGNSAPDKSGLPSDRFSAERTGGSVSTLTIQRTQQEDSAVYLCASAQGTGELFFGEGSRLTVL.